The clone carrying this T cell receptor (beta chain) showed up just a few times. TCRdb redid the calling of the reads with MiXCR, one entry per CDR3 protein. The table includes hundreds of thousands of distinct CDR3 sequences, 25% to 40% detected once. These data originate in a study of T cell repertoires in cytomegalovirus infection. V was shortened by 10 bases and J by 6 bases, with 22 bases between the two germline ends. The CDR3 length is 15 residues. Per the germline V gene, CDR1 is SNHLY and CDR2 is FYNNEI. The V and J genes are TRBV2 and TRBJ2-1, with D perhaps given as TRBD1 or TRBD2 (6 bases each). The sequence came from a human donor in good health (CMV status not recorded). Some clones in this sample may be carry-over from other donors' samples. The sequenced material came from PBMCs. This chain's CDR3 is CAILGGGPKGNEQFF. The CDR3, as DNA: TGTGCCATCCTGGGGGGCGGACCTAAGGGCAATGAGCAGTTCTTC.